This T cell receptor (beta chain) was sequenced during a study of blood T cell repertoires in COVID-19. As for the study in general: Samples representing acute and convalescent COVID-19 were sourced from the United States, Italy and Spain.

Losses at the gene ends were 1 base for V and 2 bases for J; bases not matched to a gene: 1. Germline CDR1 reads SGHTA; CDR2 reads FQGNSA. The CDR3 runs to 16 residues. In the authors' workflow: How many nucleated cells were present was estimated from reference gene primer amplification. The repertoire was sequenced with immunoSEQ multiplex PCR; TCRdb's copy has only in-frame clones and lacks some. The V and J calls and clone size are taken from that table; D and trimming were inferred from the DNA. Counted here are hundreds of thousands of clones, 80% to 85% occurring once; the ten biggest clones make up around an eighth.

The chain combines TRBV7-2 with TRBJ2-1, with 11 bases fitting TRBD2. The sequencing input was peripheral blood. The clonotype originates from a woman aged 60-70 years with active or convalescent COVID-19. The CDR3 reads CASSLGSGGAYNEQFF. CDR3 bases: TGTGCCAGCAGCTTAGGTAGCGGGGGGGCCTACAATGAGCAGTTCTTC.